This TCR beta chain emerged from a study of T cell changes during pregnancy in multiple sclerosis. Sequencing used immunoSEQ multiplex PCR; TCRdb keeps in-frame clones, though not all of them. The repertoire includes roughly 73,000 clones, approximately 90% of them detected once, and approximately 2.1% sits in the top ten. V gave up 5 bases and J gave up 4 bases, with 21 bases separating them. Germline V gene data show CDR1 as MNHNY and CDR2 as SVGAGI (reference sequence). This CDR3 is built from 16 residues. The sample consisted of peripheral blood, taken in the second trimester of pregnancy. The chain links TRBV6-6 to TRBJ2-7; TRBD1 is a possible D gene (6 bases). This clonotype was obtained from a female donor in good health, enrolled as a control in a pregnancy study. The CDR3 sequence: CASSPLSTGSLYEQYF. The CDR3 DNA reads as TGTGCCAGCAGTCCCCTCTCGACAGGATCTCTATACGAGCAGTACTTC.